This T cell receptor beta chain was sequenced for a study of monozygotic twins with cystic fibrosis. Background on the study: Approximately 2.8 micrograms of fragmented DNA underwent approximately 15 PCR cycles for library preparation.

General study points: Shared CDR3 numbers were not associated with age, concordance or severity. Co-twins had the most similar V usage for 13 of 16 pairs, J for 8. Median Simpson clonality of 0.0095 suggested naive T cells predominated.

CDR1 KGHSH and CDR2 LQKENI come from the germline V gene. The CDR3 length is 15 residues. V dropped 3 bases and J dropped 1 base, with 13 bases sitting between them. Profiling relied on immunoSEQ multiplex PCR, and the TCRdb table lists in-frame clones only, not all of them. This sample has 30,000 to 35,000 clones, with approximately 67% found just once. Concerning this clone itself: Antigen specificity is unknown.

Sequenced material: blood. This sequence originates from a girl aged 5-17 years with cystic fibrosis. This chain links TRBV18 with TRBJ2-7; TRBD2 might be the D (7 bases). The CDR3 nucleotides are TGTGCCAGCTCACCGGGGAGGGGGACTTCCTACGAGCAGTACTTC. The encoded protein is CASSPGRGTSYEQYF. The full variable domain, in which reference TRBV18 and TRBJ2-7 provide the parts outside the CDR3, is NAGVMQNPRHLVRRRGQEARLRCSPMKGHSHVYWYRQLPEEGLKFMVYLQKENIIDESGMPKERFSAEFPKEGPSILRIQQVVRGDSAAYFCASSPGRGTSYEQYFGPGTRLTVT.